Listed below are T cell receptor beta chains from one sample, sequenced in a study of blood T cell repertoires in COVID-19. The repertoire was sequenced with immunoSEQ multiplex PCR; TCRdb's copy has only in-frame clones and lacks some. The table shows 160,000 or so clones, with approximately 90% occurring only once. Source material: peripheral blood. The receptor set was obtained from a woman aged 45 to 65 with acute or convalescent COVID-19. Both conserved end residues are part of each CDR3. Each record gives: D gene, V gene, J gene, clone size, CDR3 DNA, CDR3 protein. D genes are given only for firm matches. Part of the rows lack a size; the others show once, few, many or a class for expanded clones.

D gene: NA
V gene: TRBV19
J gene: TRBJ2-4
clone size: NA
CDR3 DNA: TGTGCCAGTAGTATAGTGGGTAGCGCCCTAGCCAAAAACATTCAGTACTTC
CDR3 protein: CASSIVGSALAKNIQYF

D gene: TRBD1
V gene: TRBV5-1
J gene: TRBJ1-2
clone size: NA
CDR3 DNA: TGCGCCAGCAGCTTGGACAGGGGCTATGGCTACACCTTC
CDR3 protein: CASSLDRGYGYTF

D gene: NA
V gene: TRBV5-6
J gene: TRBJ1-2
clone size: NA
CDR3 DNA: TGTGCCAGCAGGGGGGACAACTATGGCGGCTACACCTTC
CDR3 protein: CASRGDNYGGYTF

D gene: NA
V gene: TRBV2
J gene: TRBJ2-1
clone size: NA
CDR3 DNA: TGTGCCAGCAGACCCCGGGAGACCAATGAGCAGTTCTTC
CDR3 protein: CASRPRETNEQFF

D gene: NA
V gene: TRBV19
J gene: TRBJ1-3
clone size: NA
CDR3 DNA: TGTGCCAGTACCCACCGGAGGGTCGACACCATATATTTT
CDR3 protein: CASTHRRVDTIYF

D gene: NA
V gene: TRBV29-1
J gene: TRBJ1-1
clone size: NA
CDR3 DNA: TGCAGCGTCGGAGATGGTTTAACTTTCTTT
CDR3 protein: CSVGDGLTFF

D gene: NA
V gene: TRBV12-3/TRBV12-4
J gene: TRBJ1-1
clone size: NA
CDR3 DNA: TGTGCCACCTCGTTTATAGGGGTCACTGAAGCTTTCTTT
CDR3 protein: CATSFIGVTEAFF

D gene: NA
V gene: TRBV5-5
J gene: TRBJ2-5
clone size: NA
CDR3 DNA: TGTGCCAGCAGCTTGGTGGGGGGGCTCCTCCAAGAGACCCAGTACTTC
CDR3 protein: CASSLVGGLLQETQYF

D gene: NA
V gene: TRBV7-2
J gene: TRBJ1-2
clone size: NA
CDR3 DNA: TGTGCCAGCAGCTTAGCGCCACAGGGCAGGGGCTACACCTTC
CDR3 protein: CASSLAPQGRGYTF

D gene: TRBD1
V gene: TRBV30
J gene: TRBJ2-2
clone size: NA
CDR3 DNA: TGTGCCTGGAGTCCATGGACAGGGGGTACCGGGGAGCTGTTTTTT
CDR3 protein: CAWSPWTGGTGELFF

D gene: TRBD2
V gene: TRBV10-2
J gene: TRBJ2-5
clone size: NA
CDR3 DNA: TGCGCCAGCAGTGTACCGCTAGCGGGGGCCCTACAAGAGACCCAGTACTTC
CDR3 protein: CASSVPLAGALQETQYF

D gene: NA
V gene: TRBV10-2
J gene: TRBJ1-4
clone size: NA
CDR3 DNA: TGCGCCAGCAGTGAGGCCGGGACTAATGAAAAACTGTTTTTT
CDR3 protein: CASSEAGTNEKLFF

D gene: TRBD2
V gene: TRBV19
J gene: TRBJ2-7
clone size: NA
CDR3 DNA: TGTGCCAGTAGTACCACGACTAGCGGGGGGCCGACCTACGAGCAGTACTTC
CDR3 protein: CASSTTTSGGPTYEQYF

D gene: NA
V gene: TRBV4-2
J gene: TRBJ1-3
clone size: once
CDR3 DNA: TGTGCCAGCAGCCAAGACAACTCTGGAAACACCATATATTTT
CDR3 protein: CASSQDNSGNTIYF

D gene: NA
V gene: TRBV19
J gene: TRBJ1-1
clone size: NA
CDR3 DNA: TGTGCCAGTAGTATCATCGCAGGCCAGCTGAACACTGAAGCTTTCTTT
CDR3 protein: CASSIIAGQLNTEAFF

D gene: NA
V gene: TRBV5-1
J gene: TRBJ2-3
clone size: NA
CDR3 DNA: TGCGCCAACAGCTTGGGGTTGGGACACACAGATACGCAGTATTTT
CDR3 protein: CANSLGLGHTDTQYF

D gene: TRBD1
V gene: TRBV19
J gene: TRBJ1-5
clone size: NA
CDR3 DNA: TGTGCCAGTAGTATGGACAGGGGGCTCGGTGGCAATCAGCCCCAGCATTTT
CDR3 protein: CASSMDRGLGGNQPQHF

D gene: NA
V gene: TRBV7-8
J gene: TRBJ1-6
clone size: NA
CDR3 DNA: TGTGCCAGCAGCTTAGTTTCGGATTCACCCCTCCACTTT
CDR3 protein: CASSLVSDSPLHF

D gene: NA
V gene: TRBV7-9
J gene: TRBJ2-2
clone size: few
CDR3 DNA: TGTGCCAGCAGCTTAGGGGGGCCCGTCACCGGGGAGCTGTTTTTT
CDR3 protein: CASSLGGPVTGELFF

D gene: TRBD1
V gene: TRBV27
J gene: TRBJ1-2
clone size: NA
CDR3 DNA: TGTGCCAGCGGCTCCAGGGGGCGCAACTATGGCTACACCTTC
CDR3 protein: CASGSRGRNYGYTF

D gene: NA
V gene: TRBV11-3
J gene: TRBJ1-5
clone size: few
CDR3 DNA: TGTGCCAGCAGCCCTAGGTACGGCGACAATCAGCCCCAGCATTTT
CDR3 protein: CASSPRYGDNQPQHF

D gene: TRBD1
V gene: TRBV7-6
J gene: TRBJ1-2
clone size: NA
CDR3 DNA: TGTGCCAGCAGCTTACGGGACAGGGGATATGGCTACACCTTC
CDR3 protein: CASSLRDRGYGYTF

D gene: NA
V gene: TRBV6-6
J gene: TRBJ1-2
clone size: NA
CDR3 DNA: TGTGCCAGCAGTTATCAGAACTATGGCTACACCTTC
CDR3 protein: CASSYQNYGYTF

D gene: NA
V gene: TRBV6-2/TRBV6-3
J gene: TRBJ2-3
clone size: NA
CDR3 DNA: TGTGCCAGCAGTAAGGGACTTGCCACAGATACGCAGTATTTT
CDR3 protein: CASSKGLATDTQYF

D gene: NA
V gene: TRBV24-1
J gene: TRBJ1-4
clone size: NA
CDR3 DNA: TGTGCCACCAGTGGGGCGGGTAGCGAAAAACTGTTTTTT
CDR3 protein: CATSGAGSEKLFF

D gene: NA
V gene: TRBV12-3/TRBV12-4
J gene: TRBJ2-7
clone size: NA
CDR3 DNA: TGTGCCAGCCGGGGTAGAGGGGAGCAGTACTTC
CDR3 protein: CASRGRGEQYF

D gene: TRBD1
V gene: TRBV2
J gene: TRBJ1-6
clone size: NA
CDR3 DNA: TGTGCCAGCAGTATCAGGACAGGGGGGAATTCACCCCTCCACTTT
CDR3 protein: CASSIRTGGNSPLHF

D gene: NA
V gene: TRBV14
J gene: TRBJ1-1
clone size: NA
CDR3 DNA: TGTGCCAGCAGCCAAGTAGGGAGGGCTTTCTTT
CDR3 protein: CASSQVGRAFF

D gene: NA
V gene: TRBV4-2
J gene: TRBJ2-6
clone size: NA
CDR3 DNA: TGTGCCAGCAGCCAAGCTAGGACAACTACTGGGGCCAACGTCCTGACTTTC
CDR3 protein: CASSQARTTTGANVLTF

D gene: NA
V gene: TRBV7-2
J gene: TRBJ1-1
clone size: NA
CDR3 DNA: TGTGCCAGCAGCTTGAACTCCAGGGGGAACACTGAAGCTTTCTTT
CDR3 protein: CASSLNSRGNTEAFF

D gene: NA
V gene: TRBV11-3
J gene: TRBJ2-7
clone size: NA
CDR3 DNA: TGTGCCAGCAGCTTAGGATCCAGGTTCAACGAGCAGTACTTC
CDR3 protein: CASSLGSRFNEQYF

D gene: NA
V gene: TRBV6-5
J gene: TRBJ1-3
clone size: NA
CDR3 DNA: TGTGCCAGCAGTTACACTTGGACAGCCTCTGGAAACACCATATATTTT
CDR3 protein: CASSYTWTASGNTIYF

D gene: NA
V gene: TRBV2
J gene: TRBJ2-3
clone size: NA
CDR3 DNA: TGTGCCAGCAGTGAACCTAGTGTTAGCACAGATACGCAGTATTTT
CDR3 protein: CASSEPSVSTDTQYF

D gene: NA
V gene: TRBV6-5
J gene: TRBJ2-5
clone size: NA
CDR3 DNA: TGTGCCAGCAGTTACGGTTCGGGATTCCAAGAGACCCAGTACTTC
CDR3 protein: CASSYGSGFQETQYF

D gene: NA
V gene: TRBV29-1
J gene: TRBJ1-3
clone size: NA
CDR3 DNA: TGCAGCGTTGAAGATCCTGTCCCTAGGGAGACTGGAAACACCATATATTTT
CDR3 protein: CSVEDPVPRETGNTIYF

D gene: TRBD2
V gene: TRBV19
J gene: TRBJ2-5
clone size: few
CDR3 DNA: TGTGCCAGTAGTAGGACTAGCGGGGAAGAGACCCAGTACTTC
CDR3 protein: CASSRTSGEETQYF

D gene: NA
V gene: TRBV7-9
J gene: TRBJ2-2
clone size: NA
CDR3 DNA: TGTGCCAGCCCCCATAGGAGGGAGGCGGGGGAGCTGTTTTTT
CDR3 protein: CASPHRREAGELFF

D gene: TRBD2
V gene: TRBV10-1
J gene: TRBJ2-7
clone size: NA
CDR3 DNA: TGCGCCAGCAGTGATCTTGCGGGAGGGGACGAGCAGTACTTC
CDR3 protein: CASSDLAGGDEQYF

D gene: TRBD2
V gene: TRBV15
J gene: TRBJ2-2
clone size: NA
CDR3 DNA: TGTGCCACCAGCAGAGATGGTGCGGGGGAGGTCCGGGAGCTGTTTTTT
CDR3 protein: CATSRDGAGEVRELFF

D gene: NA
V gene: TRBV10-3
J gene: TRBJ1-1
clone size: NA
CDR3 DNA: TGTGCCATCAGTGATTGGGGGGGCACTGAAGCTTTCTTT
CDR3 protein: CAISDWGGTEAFF

D gene: TRBD1
V gene: TRBV10-3
J gene: TRBJ1-2
clone size: NA
CDR3 DNA: TGTGCCATCAGACAGGGGCCCTATGGCTACACCTTC
CDR3 protein: CAIRQGPYGYTF

D gene: NA
V gene: TRBV30
J gene: TRBJ1-1
clone size: NA
CDR3 DNA: TGTGCCTGGAGTGTACGAGGTAGCACTGAAGCTTTCTTT
CDR3 protein: CAWSVRGSTEAFF

D gene: NA
V gene: TRBV4-1
J gene: TRBJ2-3
clone size: NA
CDR3 DNA: TGCGCCAGCAGCCAAGCCCCGTTCACAGATACGCAGTATTTT
CDR3 protein: CASSQAPFTDTQYF

D gene: TRBD1
V gene: TRBV10-2
J gene: TRBJ2-5
clone size: NA
CDR3 DNA: TGCGCCAGCATTCCCACAGGGGGTCTGGGAGAGACCCAGTACTTC
CDR3 protein: CASIPTGGLGETQYF

D gene: NA
V gene: TRBV18
J gene: TRBJ2-7
clone size: NA
CDR3 DNA: TGTGCCAGCTCACTGAACGACGGGTCCTACGAGCAGTACTTC
CDR3 protein: CASSLNDGSYEQYF

D gene: NA
V gene: TRBV5-1
J gene: TRBJ2-3
clone size: NA
CDR3 DNA: TGCGCCAGCCGACTGTTCACTAGCACAGATACGCAGTATTTT
CDR3 protein: CASRLFTSTDTQYF

D gene: NA
V gene: TRBV28
J gene: TRBJ1-4
clone size: NA
CDR3 DNA: TGTGCCACCCTCGGGGGGGGTGAAAAACTGTTTTTT
CDR3 protein: CATLGGGEKLFF

D gene: NA
V gene: TRBV2
J gene: TRBJ1-2
clone size: once
CDR3 DNA: TGTGCCTTCCAATTGCAGCCAGAAGAGGGCTATGGCTACACCTTC
CDR3 protein: CAFQLQPEEGYGYTF

D gene: TRBD2
V gene: TRBV11-3
J gene: TRBJ2-1
clone size: NA
CDR3 DNA: TGTGCCAGCAGCACTGGGAGCGGGACGGCTAGCGGGTACAATGAGCAGTTCTTC
CDR3 protein: CASSTGSGTASGYNEQFF

D gene: NA
V gene: TRBV10-3
J gene: TRBJ2-7
clone size: NA
CDR3 DNA: TGTGCCACCTCTTCAGCTAGTTACGAGCAGTACTTC
CDR3 protein: CATSSASYEQYF

D gene: NA
V gene: TRBV14
J gene: TRBJ1-1
clone size: NA
CDR3 DNA: TGTGCCAGCAGCCAAGAAGGGGCTTTGGGCACTGAAGCTTTCTTT
CDR3 protein: CASSQEGALGTEAFF

D gene: TRBD1
V gene: TRBV7-6
J gene: TRBJ1-3
clone size: few
CDR3 DNA: TGTGCCAGCAGCCCCCGCTTAGGGGGCGGTTTATCAGGAAACACCATATATTTT
CDR3 protein: CASSPRLGGGLSGNTIYF

D gene: NA
V gene: TRBV6-2/TRBV6-3
J gene: TRBJ2-2
clone size: NA
CDR3 DNA: TGTGCCAGCAGCCCAGTTACGGGAATAGCGGCCGGCGGGGAGCTGTTTTTT
CDR3 protein: CASSPVTGIAAGGELFF

D gene: NA
V gene: TRBV12-3/TRBV12-4
J gene: TRBJ1-1
clone size: NA
CDR3 DNA: TGTGCCAGCAGCCACACAGGGTTTGAAGCTTTCTTT
CDR3 protein: CASSHTGFEAFF